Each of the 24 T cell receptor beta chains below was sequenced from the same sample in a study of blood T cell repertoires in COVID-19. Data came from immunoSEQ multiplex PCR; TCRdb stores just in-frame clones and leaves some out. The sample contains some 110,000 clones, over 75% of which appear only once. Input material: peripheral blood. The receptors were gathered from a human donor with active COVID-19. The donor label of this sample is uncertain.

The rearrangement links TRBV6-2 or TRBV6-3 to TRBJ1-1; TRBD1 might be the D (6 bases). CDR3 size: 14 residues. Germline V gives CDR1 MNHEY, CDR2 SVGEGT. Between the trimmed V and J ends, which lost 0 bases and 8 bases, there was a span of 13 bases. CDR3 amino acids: CASSYSSRGTEAFF. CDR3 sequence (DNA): TGTGCCAGCAGTTACTCGAGTAGGGGGACCGAAGCTTTCTTT.

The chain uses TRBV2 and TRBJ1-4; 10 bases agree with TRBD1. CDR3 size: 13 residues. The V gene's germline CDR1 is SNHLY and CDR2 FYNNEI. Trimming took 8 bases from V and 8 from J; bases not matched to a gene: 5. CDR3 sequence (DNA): TGTGCCAGCCGGGACAGGGGTGGCGAAAAACTGTTTTTT. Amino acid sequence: CASRDRGGEKLFF.

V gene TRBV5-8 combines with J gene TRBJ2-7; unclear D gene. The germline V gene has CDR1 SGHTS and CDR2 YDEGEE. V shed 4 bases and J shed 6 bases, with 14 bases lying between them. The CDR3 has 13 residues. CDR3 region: CASSRIAFPEQYF. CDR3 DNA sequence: TGTGCCAGCAGCCGTATAGCTTTCCCCGAGCAGTACTTC.

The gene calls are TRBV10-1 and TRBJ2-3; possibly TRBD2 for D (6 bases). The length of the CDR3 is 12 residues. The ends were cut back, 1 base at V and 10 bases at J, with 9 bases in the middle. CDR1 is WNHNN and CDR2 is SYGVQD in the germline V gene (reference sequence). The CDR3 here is CASSEWGDAQYF. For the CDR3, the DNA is TGCGCCAGCAGTGAGTGGGGGGACGCGCAGTATTTT.

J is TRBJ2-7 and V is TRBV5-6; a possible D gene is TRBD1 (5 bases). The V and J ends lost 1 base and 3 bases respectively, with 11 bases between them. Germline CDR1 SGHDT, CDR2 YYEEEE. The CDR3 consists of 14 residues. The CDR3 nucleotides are TGTGCCAGCAGCTTGCGGTGGGGCCGCTACGAGCAGTACTTC. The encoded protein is CASSLRWGRYEQYF.

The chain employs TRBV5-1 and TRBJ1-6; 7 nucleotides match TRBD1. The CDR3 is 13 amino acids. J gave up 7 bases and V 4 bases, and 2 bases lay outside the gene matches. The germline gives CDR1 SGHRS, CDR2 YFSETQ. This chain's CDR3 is CASSRGQNSPLHF. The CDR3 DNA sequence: TGCGCCAGCAGCAGGGGGCAGAATTCACCCCTCCACTTT.

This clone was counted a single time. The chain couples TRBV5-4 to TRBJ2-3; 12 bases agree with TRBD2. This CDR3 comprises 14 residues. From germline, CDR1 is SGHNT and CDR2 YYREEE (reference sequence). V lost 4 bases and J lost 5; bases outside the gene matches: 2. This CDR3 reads CASSQLAGGDTQYF. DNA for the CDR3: TGTGCCAGCAGCCAACTAGCGGGGGGAGATACGCAGTATTTT.

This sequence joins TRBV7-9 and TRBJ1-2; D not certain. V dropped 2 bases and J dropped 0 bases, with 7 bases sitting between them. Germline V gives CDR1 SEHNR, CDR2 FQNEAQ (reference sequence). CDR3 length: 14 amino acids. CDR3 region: CASSLTVANYGYTF. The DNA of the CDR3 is TGTGCCAGCAGCTTAACGGTTGCTAACTATGGCTACACCTTC.

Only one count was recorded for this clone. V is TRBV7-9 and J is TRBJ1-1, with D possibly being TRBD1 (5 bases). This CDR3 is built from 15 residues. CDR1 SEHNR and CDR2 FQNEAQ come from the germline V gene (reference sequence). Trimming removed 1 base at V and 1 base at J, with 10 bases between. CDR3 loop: CASSLEQGRNTEAFF. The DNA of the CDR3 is TGTGCCAGCAGCTTAGAGCAGGGAAGGAACACTGAAGCTTTCTTT.

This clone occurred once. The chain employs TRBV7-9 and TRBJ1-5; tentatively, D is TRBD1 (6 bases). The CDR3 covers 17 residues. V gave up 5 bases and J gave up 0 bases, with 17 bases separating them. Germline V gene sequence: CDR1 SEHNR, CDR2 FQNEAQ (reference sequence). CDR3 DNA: TGTGCCAGCAGCGGAGTGGGGGCGACGGATAGCAATCAGCCCCAGCATTTT. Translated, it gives CASSGVGATDSNQPQHF.

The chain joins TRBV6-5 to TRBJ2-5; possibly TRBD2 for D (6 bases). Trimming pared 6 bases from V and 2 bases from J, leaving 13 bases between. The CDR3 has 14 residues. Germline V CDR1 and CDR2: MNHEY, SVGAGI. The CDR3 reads CASSQTRPQETQYF. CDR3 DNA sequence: TGTGCCAGCAGCCAGACTAGGCCTCAAGAGACCCAGTACTTC.

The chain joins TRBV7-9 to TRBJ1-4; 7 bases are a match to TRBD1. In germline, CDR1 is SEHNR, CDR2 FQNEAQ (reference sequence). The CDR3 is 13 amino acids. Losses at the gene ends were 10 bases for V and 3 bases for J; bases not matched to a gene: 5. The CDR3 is CATQGSANEKLFF. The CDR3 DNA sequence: TGTGCCACACAGGGGTCAGCTAATGAAAAACTGTTTTTT. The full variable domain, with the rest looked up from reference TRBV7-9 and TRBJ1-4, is DTGVSQNPRHKITKRGQNVTFRCDPISEHNRLYWYRQTLGQGPEFLTYFQNEAQLEKSRLLSDRFSAERPKGSFSTLEIQRTEQGDSAMYLCATQGSANEKLFFGSGTQLSVL.

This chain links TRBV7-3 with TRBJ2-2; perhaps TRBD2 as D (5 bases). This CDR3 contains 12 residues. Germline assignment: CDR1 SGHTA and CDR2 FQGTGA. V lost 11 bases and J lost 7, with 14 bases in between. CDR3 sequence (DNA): TGTGCCTGCAATCGGGCGGGCGGGGAGCTGTTTTTT. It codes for CACNRAGGELFF.

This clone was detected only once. For the CDR3, the DNA is TGCGCCAGCAGCCAAGATGGAACAGGAAGAACTGAAGCTTTCTTT. Translating gives CASSQDGTGRTEAFF. This chain connects TRBV4-1 to TRBJ1-1; a weak D match, TRBD1 (5 bases). CDR1 is MGHRA, CDR2 YSYEKL, per germline. Between the trimmed V and J ends, which lost 0 bases and 5 bases, there was a span of 13 bases. This CDR3 contains 15 residues.

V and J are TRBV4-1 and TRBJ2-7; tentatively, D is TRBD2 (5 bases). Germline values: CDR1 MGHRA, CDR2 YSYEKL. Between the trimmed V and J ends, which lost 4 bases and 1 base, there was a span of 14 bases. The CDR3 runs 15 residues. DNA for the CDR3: TGCGCCAGCAGCCTACTAGGAGCCGGATCCTACGAGCAGTACTTC. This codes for CASSLLGAGSYEQYF.

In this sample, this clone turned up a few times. The CDR3 nucleotides read TGCGCCAGCAGCTTGGCAGAGGGTCAGGGGGATACCGGGGAGCTGTTTTTT. This translates into CASSLAEGQGDTGELFF. V and J are TRBV5-1 and TRBJ2-2; 7 nucleotides line up with TRBD1. Germline CDR1 SGHRS, CDR2 YFSETQ. The length of the CDR3 is 17 residues. V was clipped by 0 bases and J by 5 bases; unmatched bases: 10.

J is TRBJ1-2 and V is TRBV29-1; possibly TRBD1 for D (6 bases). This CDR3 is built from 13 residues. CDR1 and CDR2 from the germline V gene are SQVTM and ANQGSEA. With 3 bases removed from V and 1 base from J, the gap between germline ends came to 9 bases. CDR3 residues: CSVDGRGNYGYTF. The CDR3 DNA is TGCAGCGTTGACGGCAGGGGTAACTATGGCTACACCTTC.

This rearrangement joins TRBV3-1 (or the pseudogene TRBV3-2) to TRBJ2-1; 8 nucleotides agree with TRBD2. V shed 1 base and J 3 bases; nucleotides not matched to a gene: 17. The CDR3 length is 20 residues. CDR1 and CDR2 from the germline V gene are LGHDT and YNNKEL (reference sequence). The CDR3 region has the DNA TGTGCCAGCAGCCAAGGGTCCCTCAAACAGGGCGGGGGGTTCTACAATGAGCAGTTCTTC. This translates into CASSQGSLKQGGGFYNEQFF.

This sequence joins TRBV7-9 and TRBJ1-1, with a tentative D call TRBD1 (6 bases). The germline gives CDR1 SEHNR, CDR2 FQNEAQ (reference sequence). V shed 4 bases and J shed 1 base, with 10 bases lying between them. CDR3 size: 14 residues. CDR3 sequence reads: CASSSATGNTEAFF. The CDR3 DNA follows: TGTGCCAGCAGCTCGGCGACAGGGAACACTGAAGCTTTCTTT. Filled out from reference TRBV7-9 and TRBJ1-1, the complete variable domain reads DTGVSQNPRHKITKRGQNVTFRCDPISEHNRLYWYRQTLGQGPEFLTYFQNEAQLEKSRLLSDRFSAERPKGSFSTLEIQRTEQGDSAMYLCASSSATGNTEAFFGQGTRLTVV.

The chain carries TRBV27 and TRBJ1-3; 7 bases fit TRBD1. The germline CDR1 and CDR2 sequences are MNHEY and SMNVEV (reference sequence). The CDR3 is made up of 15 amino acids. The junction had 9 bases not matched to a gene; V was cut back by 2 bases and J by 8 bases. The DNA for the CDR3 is TGTGCCAGCAGTTTAGTAGGGGGCGGATGGGACACCATATATTTT. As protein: CASSLVGGGWDTIYF.

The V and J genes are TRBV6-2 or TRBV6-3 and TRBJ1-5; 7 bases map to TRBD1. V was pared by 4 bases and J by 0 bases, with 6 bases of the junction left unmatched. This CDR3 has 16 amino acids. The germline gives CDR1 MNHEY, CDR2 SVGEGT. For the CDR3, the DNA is TGTGCCAGCAGTTCCAGGGGACAGCTTAGCAATCAGCCCCAGCATTTT. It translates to CASSSRGQLSNQPQHF.

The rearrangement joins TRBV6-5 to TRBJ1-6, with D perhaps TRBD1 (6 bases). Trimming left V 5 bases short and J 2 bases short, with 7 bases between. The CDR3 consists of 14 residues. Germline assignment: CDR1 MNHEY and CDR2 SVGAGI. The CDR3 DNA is TGTGCCAGCAGTACAGGGCCCTATAATTCACCCCTCCACTTT. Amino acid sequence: CASSTGPYNSPLHF.

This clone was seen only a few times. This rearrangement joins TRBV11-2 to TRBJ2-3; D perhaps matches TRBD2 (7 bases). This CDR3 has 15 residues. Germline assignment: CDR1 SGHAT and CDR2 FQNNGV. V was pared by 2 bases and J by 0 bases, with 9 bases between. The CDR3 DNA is TGTGCCAGCAGCTTACGGGGGGCCAGCACAGATACGCAGTATTTT. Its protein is CASSLRGASTDTQYF.

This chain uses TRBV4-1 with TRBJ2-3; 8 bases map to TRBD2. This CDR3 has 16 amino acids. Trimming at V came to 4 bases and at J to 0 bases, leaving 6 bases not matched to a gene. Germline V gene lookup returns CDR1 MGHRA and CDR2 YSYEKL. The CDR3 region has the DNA TGCGCCAGCAGCCCGCTCACGGGGGGGAGCACAGATACGCAGTATTTT. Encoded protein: CASSPLTGGSTDTQYF.